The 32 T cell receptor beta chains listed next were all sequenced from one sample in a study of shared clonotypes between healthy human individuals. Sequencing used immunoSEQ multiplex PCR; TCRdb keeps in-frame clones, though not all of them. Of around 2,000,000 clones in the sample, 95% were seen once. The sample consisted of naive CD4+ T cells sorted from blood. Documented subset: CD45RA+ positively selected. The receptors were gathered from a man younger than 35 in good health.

The CDR3, as DNA: TGTGCCAGCAGTCCGTACTCCGGGACAAGCTATGGCTACACCTTC. Amino acid sequence: CASSPYSGTSYGYTF. The J gene is TRBJ1-2, the V gene TRBV28, with D possibly matching TRBD1 (6 bases). Germline V gives CDR1 MDHEN, CDR2 SYDVKM. The CDR3 extends over 15 amino acids. The V end lost 5 bases, the J end lost 4 bases, and 17 bases lay between the germline ends.

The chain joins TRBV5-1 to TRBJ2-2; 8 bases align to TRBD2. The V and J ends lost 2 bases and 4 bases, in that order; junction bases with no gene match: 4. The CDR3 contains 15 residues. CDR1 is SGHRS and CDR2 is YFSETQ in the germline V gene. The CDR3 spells CASSFTSGSTGELFF. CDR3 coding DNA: TGCGCCAGCAGCTTTACTAGCGGTAGCACCGGGGAGCTGTTTTTT.

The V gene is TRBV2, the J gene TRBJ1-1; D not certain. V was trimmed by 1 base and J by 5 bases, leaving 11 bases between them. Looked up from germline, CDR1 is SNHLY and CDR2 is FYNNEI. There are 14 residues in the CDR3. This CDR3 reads CASSEGVPNTEAFF. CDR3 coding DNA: TGTGCCAGCAGTGAAGGGGTCCCCAATACTGAAGCTTTCTTT.

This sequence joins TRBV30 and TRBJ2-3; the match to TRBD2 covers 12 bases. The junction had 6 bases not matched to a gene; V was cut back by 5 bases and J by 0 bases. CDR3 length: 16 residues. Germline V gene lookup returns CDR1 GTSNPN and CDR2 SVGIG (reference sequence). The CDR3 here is CAWGTGTSGSTDTQYF. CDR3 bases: TGTGCCTGGGGAACTGGGACTAGCGGGAGCACAGATACGCAGTATTTT.

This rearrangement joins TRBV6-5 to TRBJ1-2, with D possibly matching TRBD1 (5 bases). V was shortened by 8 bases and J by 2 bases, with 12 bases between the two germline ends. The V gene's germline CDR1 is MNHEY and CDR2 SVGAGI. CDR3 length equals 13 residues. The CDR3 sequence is CASSVDRNYGYTF. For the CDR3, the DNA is TGTGCCAGCTCTGTAGACAGAAACTATGGCTACACCTTC.

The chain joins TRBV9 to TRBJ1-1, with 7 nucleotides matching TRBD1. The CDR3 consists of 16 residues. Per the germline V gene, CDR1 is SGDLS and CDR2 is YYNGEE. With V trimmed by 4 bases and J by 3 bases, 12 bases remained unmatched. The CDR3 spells CASSLTGQLSYTEAFF. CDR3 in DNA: TGTGCCAGCAGCTTAACGGGACAGTTGTCTTACACTGAAGCTTTCTTT.

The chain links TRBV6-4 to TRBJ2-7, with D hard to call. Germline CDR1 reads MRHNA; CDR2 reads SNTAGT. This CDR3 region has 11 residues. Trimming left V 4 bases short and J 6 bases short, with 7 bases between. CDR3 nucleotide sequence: TGTGCCAGCAGTGGGAGTACCGAGCAGTACTTC. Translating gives CASSGSTEQYF.

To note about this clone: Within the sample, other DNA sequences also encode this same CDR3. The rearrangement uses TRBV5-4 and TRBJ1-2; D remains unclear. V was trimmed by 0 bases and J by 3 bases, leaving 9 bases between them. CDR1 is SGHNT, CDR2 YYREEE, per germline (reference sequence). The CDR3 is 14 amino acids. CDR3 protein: CASSLVLGDYGYTF. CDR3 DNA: TGTGCCAGCAGCTTGGTCCTCGGGGACTATGGCTACACCTTC.

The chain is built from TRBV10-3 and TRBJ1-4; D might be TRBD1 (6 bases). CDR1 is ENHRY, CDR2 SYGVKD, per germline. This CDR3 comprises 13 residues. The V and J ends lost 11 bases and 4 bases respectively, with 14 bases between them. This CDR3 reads CALGGPINEKLFF. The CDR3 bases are TGTGCCCTAGGGGGGCCGATTAATGAAAAACTGTTTTTT.

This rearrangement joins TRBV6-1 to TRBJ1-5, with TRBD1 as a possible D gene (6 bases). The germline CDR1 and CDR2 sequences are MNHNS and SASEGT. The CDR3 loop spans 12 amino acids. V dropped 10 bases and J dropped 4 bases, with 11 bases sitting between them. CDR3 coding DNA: TGTGCCATCAACGGACAGAATCAGCCCCAGCATTTT. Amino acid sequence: CAINGQNQPQHF.

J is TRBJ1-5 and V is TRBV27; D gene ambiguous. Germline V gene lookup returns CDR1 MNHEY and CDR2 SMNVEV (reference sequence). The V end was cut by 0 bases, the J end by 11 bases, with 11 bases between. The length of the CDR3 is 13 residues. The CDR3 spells CASSLSGGEAQHF. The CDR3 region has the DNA TGTGCCAGCAGTTTATCCGGCGGGGAGGCCCAGCATTTT.

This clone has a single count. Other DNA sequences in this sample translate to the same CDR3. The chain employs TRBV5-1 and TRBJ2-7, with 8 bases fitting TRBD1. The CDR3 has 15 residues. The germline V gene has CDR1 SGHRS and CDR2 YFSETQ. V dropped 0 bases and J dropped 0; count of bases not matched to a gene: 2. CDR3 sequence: CASSLGQGSSYEQYF. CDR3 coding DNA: TGCGCCAGCAGCTTGGGACAGGGGAGCTCCTACGAGCAGTACTTC.

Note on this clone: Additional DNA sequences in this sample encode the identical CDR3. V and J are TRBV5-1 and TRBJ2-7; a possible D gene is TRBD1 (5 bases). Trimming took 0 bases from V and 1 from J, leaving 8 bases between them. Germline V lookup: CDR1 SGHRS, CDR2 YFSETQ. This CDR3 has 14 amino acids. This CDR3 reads CASSLGQTSYEQYF. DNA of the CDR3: TGCGCCAGCAGCTTGGGACAGACTTCCTACGAGCAGTACTTC.

This CDR3 is CSASVLYEQFF. DNA for the CDR3: TGCAGTGCTAGCGTGCTCTATGAGCAGTTCTTC. The chain uses TRBV20-1 and TRBJ2-1, with D uncertain. Trimming stripped 3 bases from V and 8 bases from J, with 8 bases between. The germline CDR1 and CDR2 sequences are DFQATT and SNEGSKA (reference sequence). CDR3 length: 11 amino acids.

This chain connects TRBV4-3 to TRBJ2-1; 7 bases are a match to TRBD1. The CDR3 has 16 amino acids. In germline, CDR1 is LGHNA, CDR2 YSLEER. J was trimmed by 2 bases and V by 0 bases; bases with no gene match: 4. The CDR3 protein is CASSQDYGQAYNEQFF. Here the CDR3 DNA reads TGCGCCAGCAGCCAAGACTATGGACAGGCCTACAATGAGCAGTTCTTC.

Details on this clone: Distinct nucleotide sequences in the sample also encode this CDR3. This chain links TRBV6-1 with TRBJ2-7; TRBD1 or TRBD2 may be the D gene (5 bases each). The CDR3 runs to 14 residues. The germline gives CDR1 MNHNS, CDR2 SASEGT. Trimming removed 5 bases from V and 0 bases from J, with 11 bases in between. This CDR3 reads CASSPGPSSYEQYF. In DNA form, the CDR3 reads TGTGCCAGCAGTCCGGGACCGAGCTCCTACGAGCAGTACTTC.

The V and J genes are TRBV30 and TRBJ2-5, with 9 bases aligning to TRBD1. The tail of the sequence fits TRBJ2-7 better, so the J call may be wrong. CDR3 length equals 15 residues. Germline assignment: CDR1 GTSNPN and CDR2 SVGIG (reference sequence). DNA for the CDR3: TGTGCCTGGAGTAAACTCGGACAGGGGTACTACGAGCAGTACTTC. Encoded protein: CAWSKLGQGYYEQYF.

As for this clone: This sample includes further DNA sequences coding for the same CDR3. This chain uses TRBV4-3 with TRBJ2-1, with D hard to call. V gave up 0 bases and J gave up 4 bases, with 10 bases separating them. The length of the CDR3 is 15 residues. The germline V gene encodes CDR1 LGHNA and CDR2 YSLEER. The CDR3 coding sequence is TGCGCCAGCAGCCAAGATCTCCCAGCTTACAATGAGCAGTTCTTC. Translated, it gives CASSQDLPAYNEQFF.

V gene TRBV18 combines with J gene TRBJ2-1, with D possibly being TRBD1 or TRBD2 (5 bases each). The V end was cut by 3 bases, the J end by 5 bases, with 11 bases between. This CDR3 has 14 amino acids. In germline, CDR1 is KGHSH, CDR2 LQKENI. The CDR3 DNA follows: TGTGCCAGCTCACCCGGGACCCAAGACAATGAGCAGTTCTTC. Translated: CASSPGTQDNEQFF.

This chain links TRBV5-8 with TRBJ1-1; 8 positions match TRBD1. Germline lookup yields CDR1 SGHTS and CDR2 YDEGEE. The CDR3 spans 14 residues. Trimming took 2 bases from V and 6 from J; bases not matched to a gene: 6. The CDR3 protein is CASSFRGRMSEAFF. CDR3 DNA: TGTGCCAGCAGCTTCAGGGGGCGCATGTCTGAAGCTTTCTTT. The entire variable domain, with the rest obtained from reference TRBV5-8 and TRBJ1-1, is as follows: EAGVTQSPTHLIKTRGQQATLRCSPISGHTSVYWYQQALGLGLQFLLWYDEGEERNRGNFPPRFSGRQFPNYSSELNVNALELEDSALYLCASSFRGRMSEAFFGQGTRLTVV.

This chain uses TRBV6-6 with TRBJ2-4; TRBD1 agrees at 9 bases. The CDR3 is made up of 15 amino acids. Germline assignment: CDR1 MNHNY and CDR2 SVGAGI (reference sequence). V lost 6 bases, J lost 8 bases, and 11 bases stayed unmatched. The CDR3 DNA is TGTGCCAGCAGACCTCCCGGACAGGGGAATCACATTCAGTACTTC. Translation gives CASRPPGQGNHIQYF.

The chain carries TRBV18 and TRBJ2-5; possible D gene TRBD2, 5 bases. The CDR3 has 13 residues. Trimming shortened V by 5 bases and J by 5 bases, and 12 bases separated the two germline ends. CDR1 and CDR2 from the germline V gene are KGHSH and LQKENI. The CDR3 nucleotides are TGTGCCAGCTCAGGTGGGGAGTCCGAGACCCAGTACTTC. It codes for CASSGGESETQYF.

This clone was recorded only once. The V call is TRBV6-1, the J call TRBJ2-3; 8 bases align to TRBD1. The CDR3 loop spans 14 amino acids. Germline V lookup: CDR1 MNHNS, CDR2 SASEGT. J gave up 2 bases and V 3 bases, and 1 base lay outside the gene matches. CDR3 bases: TGTGCCAGCAGTGAGGGACAGGCCACAGATACGCAGTATTTT. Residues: CASSEGQATDTQYF.

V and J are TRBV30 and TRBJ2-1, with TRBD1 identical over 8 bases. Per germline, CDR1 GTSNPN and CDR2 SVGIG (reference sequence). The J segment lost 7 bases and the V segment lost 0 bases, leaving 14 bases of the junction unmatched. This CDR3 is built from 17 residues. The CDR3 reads CAWSVIKVSGGWNEQFF. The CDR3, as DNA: TGTGCCTGGAGTGTAATAAAGGTATCAGGGGGCTGGAATGAGCAGTTCTTC.

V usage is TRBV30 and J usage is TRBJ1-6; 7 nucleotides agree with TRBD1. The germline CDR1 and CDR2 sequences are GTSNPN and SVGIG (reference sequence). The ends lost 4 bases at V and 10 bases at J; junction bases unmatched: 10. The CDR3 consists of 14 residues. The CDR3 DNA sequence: TGTGCCTGGATGAGTACAGGGGCAGGCTCACCCCTCCACTTT. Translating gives CAWMSTGAGSPLHF.

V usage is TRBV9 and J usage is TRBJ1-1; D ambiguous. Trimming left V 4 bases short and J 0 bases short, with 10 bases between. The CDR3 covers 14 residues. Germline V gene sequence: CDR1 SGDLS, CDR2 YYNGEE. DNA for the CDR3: TGTGCCAGCAGCACACTACCCGTGAACACTGAAGCTTTCTTT. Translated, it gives CASSTLPVNTEAFF.

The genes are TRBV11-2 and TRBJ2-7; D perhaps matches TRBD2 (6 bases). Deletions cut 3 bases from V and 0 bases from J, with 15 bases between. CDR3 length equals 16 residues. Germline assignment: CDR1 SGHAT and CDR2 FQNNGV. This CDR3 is CASSFTTGVPSYEQYF. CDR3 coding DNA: TGTGCCAGCAGCTTTACAACGGGGGTACCCTCCTACGAGCAGTACTTC. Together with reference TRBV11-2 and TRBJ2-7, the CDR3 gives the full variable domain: EAGVAQSPRYKIIEKRQSVAFWCNPISGHATLYWYQQILGQGPKLLIQFQNNGVVDDSQLPKDRFSAERLKGVDSTLKIQPAKLEDSAVYLCASSFTTGVPSYEQYFGPGTRLTVT.

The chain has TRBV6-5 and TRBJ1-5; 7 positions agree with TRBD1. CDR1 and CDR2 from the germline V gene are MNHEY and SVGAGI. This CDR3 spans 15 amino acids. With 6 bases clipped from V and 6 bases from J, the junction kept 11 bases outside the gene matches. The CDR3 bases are TGTGCCAGCAGGGTGGACAGGTCCGGAGTTCAGCCCCAGCATTTT. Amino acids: CASRVDRSGVQPQHF.

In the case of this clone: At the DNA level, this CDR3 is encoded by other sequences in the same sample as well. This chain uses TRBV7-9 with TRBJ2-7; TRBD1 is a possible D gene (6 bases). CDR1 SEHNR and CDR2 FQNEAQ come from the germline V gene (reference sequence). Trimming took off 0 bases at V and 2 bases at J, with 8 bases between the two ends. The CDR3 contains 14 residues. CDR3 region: CASSLAAGAYEQYF. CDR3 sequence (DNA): TGTGCCAGCAGCTTAGCGGCAGGGGCCTACGAGCAGTACTTC.

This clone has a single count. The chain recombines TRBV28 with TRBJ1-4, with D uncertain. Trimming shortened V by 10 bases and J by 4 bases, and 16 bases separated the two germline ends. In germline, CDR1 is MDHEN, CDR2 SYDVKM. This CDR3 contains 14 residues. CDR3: CAINVGWGNEKLFF. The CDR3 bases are TGTGCCATAAACGTGGGATGGGGTAATGAAAAACTGTTTTTT.

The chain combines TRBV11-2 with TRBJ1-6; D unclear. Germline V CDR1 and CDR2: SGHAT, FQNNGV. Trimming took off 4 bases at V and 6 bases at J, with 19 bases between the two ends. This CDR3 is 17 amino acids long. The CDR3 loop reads CASSSIVWGLSNSPLHF. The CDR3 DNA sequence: TGTGCCAGCAGCTCCATCGTGTGGGGTCTAAGTAATTCACCCCTCCACTTT.

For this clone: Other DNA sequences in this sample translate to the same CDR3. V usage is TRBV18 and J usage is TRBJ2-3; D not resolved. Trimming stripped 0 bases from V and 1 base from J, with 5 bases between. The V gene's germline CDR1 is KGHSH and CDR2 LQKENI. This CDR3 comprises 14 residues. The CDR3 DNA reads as TGTGCCAGCTCACCACCGGTAGGCACAGATACGCAGTATTTT. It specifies CASSPPVGTDTQYF.